Following are 31 T cell receptor beta chains from one sample sequenced in a study of cytomegalovirus exposure and HLA in healthy donors. Profiling relied on immunoSEQ multiplex PCR, and the TCRdb table lists in-frame clones only, not all of them. This sample has about 120,000 clones; around nine tenths occur once, and the top ten carry 1.5% to 2%. Source material: PBMCs. The source is a woman between 18 and 29 years old in good health and CMV-seronegative.

This clone has only one observation. The CDR3 region has the DNA TGTGCCAGCAGCCCCAATCTTATAGGGGATGAGCAGTTCTTC. It encodes CASSPNLIGDEQFF. The chain uses TRBV5-5 and TRBJ2-1; TRBD1 might be the D (5 bases). The ends were cut back, 4 bases at V and 8 bases at J, with 16 bases in the middle. In germline, CDR1 is SGHKS, CDR2 YYEKEE (reference sequence). The CDR3 extends over 14 amino acids.

This chain connects TRBV5-8 to TRBJ2-3, with 9 bases matching TRBD2. The germline V gene encodes CDR1 SGHTS and CDR2 YDEGEE. Germline trimming cut 7 bases from V and 1 base from J; bases unmatched to any gene: 7. The CDR3 is 15 residues long. The CDR3 DNA reads as TGTGCCAGCGATAAGCGGGGGGCCCGCACAGATACGCAGTATTTT. Translation gives CASDKRGARTDTQYF.

V gene TRBV9 combines with J gene TRBJ1-1; D not certain. V lost 0 bases, J lost 4 bases, and 13 bases lay in between. The CDR3 consists of 15 residues. CDR1 is SGDLS, CDR2 YYNGEE, per germline. The CDR3 sequence: CASSVGLREGTEAFF. CDR3 nucleotide sequence: TGTGCCAGCAGCGTAGGGCTCCGGGAGGGCACTGAAGCTTTCTTT. The whole variable domain, remainder taken from reference TRBV9 and TRBJ1-1, is DSGVTQTPKHLITATGQRVTLRCSPRSGDLSVYWYQQSLDQGLQFLIQYYNGEERAKGNILERFSAQQFPDLHSELNLSSLELGDSALYFCASSVGLREGTEAFFGQGTRLTVV.

The chain carries TRBV9 and TRBJ2-3; 7 nucleotides agree with TRBD2. V lost 5 bases to trimming and J lost 2 bases; unmatched junction nucleotides: 8. The V gene's germline CDR1 is SGDLS and CDR2 YYNGEE. CDR3 length: 15 amino acids. CDR3 DNA: TGTGCCAGCAGTCAGCTAGCGGTTCCCACAGATACGCAGTATTTT. It translates to CASSQLAVPTDTQYF.

At least ten counts were recorded for this clone. The chain links TRBV9 to TRBJ1-2; TRBD1 agrees at 7 bases. The V gene's germline CDR1 is SGDLS and CDR2 YYNGEE. The CDR3 loop spans 19 amino acids. V shed 3 bases, J shed 3 bases, and the junction held 20 bases outside the gene matches. Here the CDR3 reads CASSAVRAKNSDRDYGYTF. CDR3 sequence (DNA): TGTGCCAGCAGCGCGGTACGGGCTAAGAACTCCGACAGGGACTATGGCTACACCTTC.

CDR3 amino acids: CASSLYRGRGYNEQFF. DNA for the CDR3: TGTGCCAGCAGTCTATACAGGGGGCGTGGGTACAATGAGCAGTTCTTC. The J gene is TRBJ2-1, the V gene TRBV6-6; the match to TRBD1 covers 9 bases. V lost 5 bases and J lost 4; bases outside the gene matches: 9. The CDR3 is 16 amino acids. Germline V lookup: CDR1 MNHNY, CDR2 SVGAGI (reference sequence).

As DNA, the CDR3 is TGTGCCAGCAGTCCTCAGGGGGAGGCCTATGGCTACACCTTC. Translated, it gives CASSPQGEAYGYTF. V usage is TRBV2 and J usage is TRBJ1-2; 7 bases agree with TRBD1. The length of the CDR3 is 14 residues. Looked up from germline, CDR1 is SNHLY and CDR2 is FYNNEI. J gave up 4 bases and V 5 bases, and 7 bases lay outside the gene matches.

This chain links TRBV28 with TRBJ1-1; D remains unclear. The V end was cut by 8 bases, the J end by 0 bases, with 13 bases between. The CDR3 totals 14 residues. Germline loops: CDR1 MDHEN, CDR2 SYDVKM. Here the CDR3 DNA reads TGTGCCAGCCTCCCGGGTACCATGAACACTGAAGCTTTCTTT. This gives the protein CASLPGTMNTEAFF.

The chain carries TRBV5-1 and TRBJ2-5; D gene ambiguous. Germline lookup yields CDR1 SGHRS and CDR2 YFSETQ. The CDR3 spans 15 residues. The ends were cut back, 0 bases at V and 2 bases at J, with 11 bases in the middle. The CDR3 here is CASSLASNFQETQYF. CDR3 nucleotide sequence: TGCGCCAGCAGCTTGGCCTCGAACTTTCAAGAGACCCAGTACTTC.

The V gene is TRBV6-1, the J gene TRBJ1-5; D uncertain. V was shortened by 3 bases and J by 7 bases, with 16 bases between the two germline ends. Looked up from germline, CDR1 is MNHNS and CDR2 is SASEGT. This CDR3 is 15 amino acids long. The CDR3 coding sequence is TGTGCCAGCAGTGATCAGTCCGGTTCGGGACAGCCCCAGCATTTT. Protein sequence: CASSDQSGSGQPQHF.

J is TRBJ2-2 and V is TRBV5-4; 9 bases are shared with TRBD1. CDR1 is SGHNT, CDR2 YYREEE, per germline (reference sequence). The V segment lost 1 base and the J segment 7 bases; nucleotides outside the gene matches: 5. The CDR3 spans 15 residues. The CDR3 nucleotides are TGTGCCAGCAGCTTGTCCGGGACAGGGCACGGGGAGCTGTTTTTT. Its protein is CASSLSGTGHGELFF.

This chain links TRBV15 with TRBJ2-7, with TRBD1 matching over 10 bases. The ends lost 9 bases at V and 6 bases at J; junction bases unmatched: 8. CDR3 size: 13 residues. Germline values: CDR1 LNHNV, CDR2 YYDKDF (reference sequence). CDR3 in DNA: TGTGCCACAGCGGGGGACAGGGGCGGCGAGCAGTACTTC. It is translated as CATAGDRGGEQYF.

The chain has TRBV4-2 and TRBJ1-4, with 9 bases lining up with TRBD1. The V gene end was trimmed by 1 base and the J gene end by 7 bases; junction bases not matched to a gene: 4. Per germline, CDR1 LGHNA and CDR2 YNFKEQ. The CDR3 is 15 residues long. CDR3 residues: CASSQGQGGGEKLFF. The CDR3 DNA follows: TGTGCCAGCAGCCAAGGACAGGGGGGTGGTGAAAAACTGTTTTTT.

V gene TRBV28 combines with J gene TRBJ2-6; TRBD2 might be the D (5 bases). Germline V gives CDR1 MDHEN, CDR2 SYDVKM. The CDR3 has 15 residues. V was clipped by 7 bases and J by 1 base, with 11 bases between them. Here the CDR3 reads CASNPRRSGANVLTF. For the CDR3, the DNA is TGTGCCAGCAACCCCAGGAGGTCTGGGGCCAACGTCCTGACTTTC. Full variable domain (missing parts from reference TRBV28 and TRBJ2-6): DVKVTQSSRYLVKRTGEKVFLECVQDMDHENMFWYRQDPGLGLRLIYFSYDVKMKEKGDIPEGYSVSREKKERFSLILESASTNQTSMYLCASNPRRSGANVLTFGAGSRLTVL.

The J gene is TRBJ1-1, the V gene TRBV6-5, with D perhaps TRBD1 (6 bases). This CDR3 region has 15 residues. Trimming removed 1 base at V and 1 base at J, with 10 bases between. The germline CDR1 and CDR2 sequences are MNHEY and SVGAGI. The CDR3 region is CASSYLGGGNTEAFF. DNA for the CDR3: TGTGCCAGCAGTTACTTAGGGGGGGGGAACACTGAAGCTTTCTTT.

V usage is TRBV30 and J usage is TRBJ2-3; a possible D gene is TRBD1 (5 bases). V was clipped by 1 base and J by 1 base, with 9 bases between them. The CDR3 runs 14 residues. Germline CDR1 reads GTSNPN; CDR2 reads SVGIG (reference sequence). CDR3 in amino acids: CAWSGQGGTDTQYF. The CDR3 region has the DNA TGTGCCTGGAGTGGGCAGGGCGGCACAGATACGCAGTATTTT.

The V gene is TRBV14, the J gene TRBJ2-7; 7 positions match TRBD1. The CDR3 contains 14 residues. Losses at the gene ends were 4 bases for V and 2 bases for J; bases not matched to a gene: 5. Germline loops: CDR1 SGHDN, CDR2 FVKESK. CDR3 protein: CASSPWDSTYEQYF. The DNA of the CDR3 is TGTGCCAGCAGCCCTTGGGACAGCACCTACGAGCAGTACTTC.

The chain has TRBV7-3 and TRBJ2-5; D perhaps matches TRBD1 (6 bases). Germline-derived CDR1 and CDR2 are SGHTA and FQGTGA. CDR3 length: 13 residues. Deletions cut 4 bases from V and 5 bases from J, with 11 bases between. Here the CDR3 DNA reads TGTGCCAGCAGCTCCAATACAGGGGAGACCCAGTACTTC. Residues: CASSSNTGETQYF.

This sequence joins TRBV19 and TRBJ2-1; D remains ambiguous. Germline values: CDR1 LNHDA, CDR2 SQIVND (reference sequence). V was clipped by 5 bases and J by 8 bases, with 13 bases between them. The CDR3 covers 13 residues. The CDR3 bases are TGTGCCAGTAGTTCCCGGGTCTGGGATGAGCAGTTCTTC. This codes for CASSSRVWDEQFF.

The rearrangement uses TRBV27 and TRBJ2-7, with TRBD1 matching over 9 bases. Germline V lookup: CDR1 MNHEY, CDR2 SMNVEV (reference sequence). Trimming took 3 bases from V and 3 from J; bases not matched to a gene: 6. The CDR3 is 15 amino acids. The CDR3 loop reads CASSFTGGAGYEQYF. The DNA for the CDR3 is TGTGCCAGCAGTTTCACAGGGGGCGCAGGCTACGAGCAGTACTTC.

The chain couples TRBV6-1 to TRBJ2-1, with 8 bases that match TRBD2. Germline assignment: CDR1 MNHNS and CDR2 SASEGT. There are 14 residues in the CDR3. J gave up 10 bases and V 9 bases, and 14 bases lay outside the gene matches. CDR3 nucleotide sequence: TGTGCCAGTGGCCCCCGGGCGGGGGGTGGCGAGCAGTTCTTC. Its protein is CASGPRAGGGEQFF.

In its sample, this clone was seen once. This chain uses TRBV14 with TRBJ2-5, with 14 positions matching TRBD2. V gave up 4 bases and J gave up 4 bases; unmatched junction bases: 2. From germline, CDR1 is SGHDN and CDR2 FVKESK. The CDR3 loop spans 15 amino acids. This CDR3 reads CASSLGLAGAETQYF. The CDR3, as DNA: TGTGCCAGCAGCCTGGGACTAGCGGGGGCAGAGACCCAGTACTTC.

This chain uses TRBV18 with TRBJ2-5; 14 bases are shared with TRBD2. V lost 1 base, J lost 5 bases, and 9 bases stayed unmatched. The CDR3 totals 18 residues. Per the germline V gene, CDR1 is KGHSH and CDR2 is LQKENI. The chain's CDR3 is CASSPLGLAGGVEETQYF. CDR3 sequence (DNA): TGTGCCAGCTCACCACTCGGACTAGCGGGGGGAGTGGAGGAGACCCAGTACTTC.

The chain has TRBV29-1 and TRBJ1-3; D unclear. Germline CDR1 SQVTM, CDR2 ANQGSEA. The CDR3 has 14 residues. The germline V and J ends were trimmed by 7 bases and 0 bases, with 13 bases remaining between them. The CDR3 DNA reads TGCAGCGCGTCTATCGGGGACTCTGGAAACACCATATATTTT. It encodes CSASIGDSGNTIYF.

The chain employs TRBV9 and TRBJ2-5, with D possibly being TRBD2 (7 bases). The V and J ends lost 4 bases and 1 base respectively, with 11 bases between them. This CDR3 has 14 residues. Germline CDR1 is SGDLS and CDR2 is YYNGEE. The CDR3 nucleotides read TGTGCCAGCAGCCGTAGGGGGGGCCAAGAGACCCAGTACTTC. Residues: CASSRRGGQETQYF.

The chain combines TRBV15 with TRBJ2-2, with 9 bases lining up with TRBD2. CDR1 is LNHNV and CDR2 is YYDKDF in the germline V gene (reference sequence). This CDR3 has 16 amino acids. The V and J ends lost 6 bases and 4 bases, in that order; junction bases with no gene match: 9. CDR3: CATSTLGGGVTGELFF. The CDR3, as DNA: TGTGCCACCAGTACCCTCGGCGGGGGGGTCACCGGGGAGCTGTTTTTT. The entire variable domain, with the rest obtained from reference TRBV15 and TRBJ2-2, is as follows: DAMVIQNPRYQVTQFGKPVTLSCSQTLNHNVMYWYQQKSSQAPKLLFHYYDKDFNNEADTPDNFQSRRPNTSFCFLDIRSPGLGDTAMYLCATSTLGGGVTGELFFGEGSRLTVL.

The rearrangement uses TRBV6-5 and TRBJ2-1, with 16 positions matching TRBD2. V gave up 5 bases and J gave up 14 bases; unmatched junction bases: 3. Germline V lookup: CDR1 MNHEY, CDR2 SVGAGI. CDR3 length equals 13 residues. The CDR3 is CASSPGTSGGEFF. CDR3 nucleotides: TGTGCCAGCAGTCCCGGGACTAGCGGGGGGGAGTTCTTC.

The chain has TRBV18 and TRBJ1-1, with unresolved D. Germline V gene data show CDR1 as KGHSH and CDR2 as LQKENI. This CDR3 has 14 residues. Trimming took 4 bases from V and 5 from J, leaving 14 bases between them. The CDR3 spells CASSRGLSGTEAFF. The CDR3 DNA sequence: TGTGCCAGCTCACGGGGTCTCAGCGGGACTGAAGCTTTCTTT.

Only one count was recorded for this clone. V is TRBV10-3 and J is TRBJ1-5, with 10 bases identical to TRBD1. The CDR3 length is 14 residues. Germline lookup yields CDR1 ENHRY and CDR2 SYGVKD. V trimming: 4 bases; J trimming: 4 bases; junction bases outside the gene matches: 1. CDR3 DNA: TGTGCCATCAGTGGGACAGGGGGGAATCAGCCCCAGCATTTT. This codes for CAISGTGGNQPQHF.

The CDR3 bases are TGTGCCAGCTCACCACAAAGCGGGGGACCCACAGATACGCAGTATTTT. As protein: CASSPQSGGPTDTQYF. The chain recombines TRBV18 with TRBJ2-3; TRBD2 agrees at 8 bases. V trimming: 1 base; J trimming: 2 bases; junction bases outside the gene matches: 5. CDR1 and CDR2 (germline): KGHSH, LQKENI. The CDR3 loop spans 16 amino acids.

The V and J genes are TRBV6-4 and TRBJ2-7; 8 positions match TRBD2. V shed 7 bases, J shed 9 bases, and the junction held 11 bases outside the gene matches. CDR1 and CDR2 from the germline V gene are MRHNA and SNTAGT. This CDR3 spans 13 amino acids. CDR3 amino acids: CASTSSGSMGQYF. For the CDR3, the DNA is TGTGCCAGCACCTCTAGCGGGTCCATGGGGCAGTACTTC.